This T cell receptor beta chain was sequenced during a study of cytomegalovirus exposure and HLA in healthy donors. Study observations and caveats: Earlier findings revealed that most TCR beta V segments proved productive either about 90% or about 30% of the time.

The PCR contained 60 Vbeta and 13 Jbeta primers. Data came from immunoSEQ multiplex PCR; TCRdb stores just in-frame clones and leaves some out. This table holds 150,000 to 200,000 clones, around 80% found once. About this clone: Its antigen is as yet unknown.

The V segment lost 4 bases and the J segment 4 bases; nucleotides outside the gene matches: 7. Germline CDR1 SQVTM, CDR2 ANQGSEA. There are 15 residues in the CDR3. The sequence was obtained from a male donor in good health and CMV-seropositive. J is TRBJ2-7 and V is TRBV29-1, with 13 positions matching TRBD2. Sequencing was done on a sample of PBMCs. CDR3 protein: CSVGTSGRGKYEQYF. DNA for the CDR3: TGCAGCGTTGGGACTAGCGGGAGAGGTAAATACGAGCAGTACTTC.